This T cell receptor beta chain was sequenced for a study of cytotoxic CD8 clonotypes in ibrutinib-treated CLL. Study information: Partial responses totalled about 24 and complete responses 2; after median roughly 70 months, about 14 remained remitted and about twelve progressed. After a median around 11 months on treatment (6 to 36), response samples were drawn. Findings of the study overall: At the start, clonality exceeded age-matched healthy donors and followed circulating CD8+ T-cell counts.

Regarding this clone: Its target is not known.

Deep sequencing aimed at 1 in 200,000 to 1 in 1 million T cells' resolution. Here immunoSEQ multiplex PCR was the method, and the copy in TCRdb shows in-frame clones only, minus some. Here the sample spans fewer than 12,000 clones, around three quarters being singletons. The CDR3 is made up of 16 amino acids. Trimming stripped 4 bases from V and 0 bases from J, with 17 bases between. The germline V gene has CDR1 SGHRS and CDR2 YFSETQ. The material sequenced was PBMCs, taken at disease progression, from a patient treated with ibrutinib. This clonotype was obtained from a human donor with chronic lymphocytic leukemia. The J gene is TRBJ2-7, the V gene TRBV5-1, with D maybe TRBD2 (6 bases). The CDR3 sequence is CASSPAGRSGSYEQYF. CDR3 nucleotides: TGCGCCAGCAGCCCGGCTGGTCGTAGCGGCTCCTACGAGCAGTACTTC.